The present entry profiles one T cell receptor beta chain with its context. Its binding antigen is unknown. Base qualities are not recorded, but no much larger clone differs from it by a single base. This sample is drawn from a study of T cell changes during pregnancy in multiple sclerosis (dated by TCRdb to the late 2010s). For context, the study as a whole: The study looked at changes in the T cell repertoire across pregnancy in women with multiple sclerosis.

Relative to germline, V is 5 bases shorter and J is 5 bases shorter, with 12 bases between their ends. The CDR3 contains 14 residues, cysteine and phenylalanine counted. Only the CDR3 DNA stays, 42 bases, in frame from base 1. According to the germline V gene (reference sequence), CDR1 reads LNHNV and CDR2 reads YYDKDF. Libraries were prepared through the immunoSEQ multiplex PCR assay. TCRdb took this table from immuneACCESS and kept in-frame rearrangements with V and J called. Such tables lack part of the clones; where checked against another copy, unresolved V genes explain under half of the gap, and the rest is unexplained. Here the sample has about 45,000 clones; more than 75% occur a single time. 1.4% of the sample is taken by the ten largest.

This receptor was taken from a female donor with multiple sclerosis, enrolled in a pregnancy study. The sequenced material came from PBMCs (not recorded whether the cells were cultured). This sequence uses TRBV15 and TRBJ2-2; the D gene assignment is ambiguous. The nucleotide sequence reads TGTGCCACCAGCGGACGGGTTGTAACCGGGGAGCTGTTTTTT. This translates into CATSGRVVTGELFF.